What follows are 29 T cell receptor beta chains derived from one specimen sequenced in a study of blood T cell repertoires in COVID-19. Data came from immunoSEQ multiplex PCR; TCRdb stores just in-frame clones and leaves some out. Of hundreds of thousands of clones listed, around 87% were seen once; the top ten hold roughly 1.6%. The sample was PBMCs or T cells enriched from blood (not recorded which). The receptors stem from a woman aged 45-60 years who had recovered from COVID-19.

The chain links TRBV18 to TRBJ2-1; TRBD1 aligns across 9 bases. Germline V CDR1 and CDR2: KGHSH, LQKENI. There are 14 residues in the CDR3. The V and J ends lost 3 bases and 8 bases, in that order; junction bases with no gene match: 5. In DNA, the CDR3 is TGTGCCAGCTCACCGACAGGGGGATCAGATGAGCAGTTCTTC. This gives the protein CASSPTGGSDEQFF.

The V and J genes are TRBV4-1 and TRBJ1-3; TRBD1 agrees at 8 bases. Germline V CDR1 and CDR2: MGHRA, YSYEKL. V lost 3 bases to trimming and J lost 2 bases; unmatched junction nucleotides: 12. This CDR3 is 18 amino acids long. The CDR3 spells CASSQLPNQGAAGNTIYF. CDR3 nucleotides: TGCGCCAGCAGCCAGTTACCAAACCAGGGGGCCGCTGGAAACACCATATATTTT.

This chain connects TRBV5-4 to TRBJ2-7; maybe TRBD2 (5 bases). The CDR3 extends over 13 amino acids. The germline V gene has CDR1 SGHNT and CDR2 YYREEE (reference sequence). V was pared by 3 bases and J by 5 bases, with 12 bases between. Written as DNA, the CDR3 is TGTGCCAGCAGCTCCACCCCGGGGAACGAGCAGTACTTC. This encodes CASSSTPGNEQYF. Complete variable domain (other parts from reference TRBV5-4 and TRBJ2-7): ETGVTQSPTHLIKTRGQQVTLRCSSQSGHNTVSWYQQALGQGPQFIFQYYREEENGRGNFPPRFSGLQFPNYSSELNVNALELDDSALYLCASSSTPGNEQYFGPGTRLTVT.

The gene calls are TRBV7-8 and TRBJ1-5; 8 positions match TRBD1. Looked up from germline, CDR1 is SGHVS and CDR2 is FQNEAQ. The length of the CDR3 is 16 residues. J was trimmed by 4 bases and V by 1 base; bases with no gene match: 6. In DNA, the CDR3 is TGTGCCAGCAGCTTAGTCGGACAGGGCCAGAATCAGCCCCAGCATTTT. Protein product: CASSLVGQGQNQPQHF.

The rearrangement uses TRBV7-9 and TRBJ2-7; D is unresolved. CDR1 and CDR2 (germline): SEHNR, FQNEAQ (reference sequence). The V end was cut by 2 bases, the J end by 3 bases, with 14 bases between. CDR3 length equals 15 residues. CDR3 sequence: CASSLNSVTNYEQYF. CDR3 DNA: TGTGCCAGCAGCTTAAATTCGGTAACTAACTACGAGCAGTACTTC.

The chain links TRBV6-2 or TRBV6-3 to TRBJ2-2; D is unresolved. There are 14 residues in the CDR3. Germline CDR1 and CDR2: MNHEY and SVGEGT. The germline V and J ends were trimmed by 4 bases and 3 bases, with 9 bases remaining between them. CDR3 loop: CASSLNSDTGELFF. The CDR3, as DNA: TGTGCCAGCAGTTTAAATTCAGACACCGGGGAGCTGTTTTTT.

The chain has TRBV6-5 and TRBJ2-1; 9 bases line up with TRBD2. Losses at the gene ends were 0 bases for V and 0 bases for J; bases not matched to a gene: 0. CDR1 is MNHEY, CDR2 SVGAGI, per germline. CDR3 length: 16 amino acids. CDR3 protein: CASSYSSGSSYNEQFF. CDR3 bases: TGTGCCAGCAGTTACTCTAGCGGGAGCTCCTACAATGAGCAGTTCTTC.

This clone was detected once. The chain links TRBV4-2 to TRBJ2-2; 10 nucleotides align to TRBD2. Germline CDR1 LGHNA, CDR2 YNFKEQ. Losses at the gene ends were 3 bases for V and 4 bases for J; bases not matched to a gene: 5. The CDR3 sequence is 16 residues long. The CDR3 is CASSHGAGGGTGELFF. In nucleotides, the CDR3 is TGTGCCAGCAGCCACGGAGCGGGAGGGGGCACCGGGGAGCTGTTTTTT.

This chain's CDR3 is CASSVGGGSGNTIYF. CDR3 sequence (DNA): TGTGCCAGCAGCGTTGGAGGAGGATCTGGAAACACCATATATTTT. The J gene is TRBJ1-3, the V gene TRBV9; D remains ambiguous. The CDR3 covers 15 residues. V was cut by 2 bases and J by 1 base, with 10 bases left in between. Germline CDR1 is SGDLS and CDR2 is YYNGEE.

The rearrangement joins TRBV24-1 to TRBJ2-3, with D perhaps matching TRBD1 (5 bases). The CDR3 has 12 amino acids. Trimming removed 4 bases from V and 5 bases from J, with 6 bases in between. The germline V gene has CDR1 KGHDR and CDR2 SFDVKD. The DNA of the CDR3 is TGTGCCACCAGTGACCAGGGAGATACGCAGTATTTT. Encoded protein: CATSDQGDTQYF.

V and J are TRBV2 and TRBJ1-1, with 8 bases lining up with TRBD1. CDR1 and CDR2 (germline): SNHLY, FYNNEI. The CDR3 covers 14 residues. The trim removed 7 bases at V and 0 bases at J, leaving 4 bases unmatched. The CDR3 loop reads CASNPTGVNTEAFF. In DNA, the CDR3 is TGTGCCAGCAATCCGACAGGGGTGAACACTGAAGCTTTCTTT.

In its sample, this clone was seen once. The chain combines TRBV10-1 with TRBJ2-2; D is uncertain. Germline V gene lookup returns CDR1 WNHNN and CDR2 SYGVQD (reference sequence). This CDR3 region has 14 residues. The V end was cut by 10 bases, the J end by 3 bases, with 15 bases between. This chain's CDR3 is CATPECFDTGELFF. In DNA form, the CDR3 reads TGCGCCACCCCGGAGTGCTTCGACACCGGGGAGCTGTTTTTT.

J is TRBJ2-3 and V is TRBV18, with 7 bases aligning to TRBD2. J gave up 8 bases and V 7 bases, and 12 bases lay outside the gene matches. This CDR3 contains 14 residues. CDR1 is KGHSH, CDR2 LQKENI, per germline. CDR3 DNA: TGTGCCAGCTTTGGACTAGTCTCTTCTGGTACGCAGTATTTT. Protein sequence: CASFGLVSSGTQYF. The variable domain in full, with the rest retrieved from reference TRBV18 and TRBJ2-3, is NAGVMQNPRHLVRRRGQEARLRCSPMKGHSHVYWYRQLPEEGLKFMVYLQKENIIDESGMPKERFSAEFPKEGPSILRIQQVVRGDSAAYFCASFGLVSSGTQYFGPGTRLTVL.

This chain links TRBV10-3 with TRBJ2-1; 7 positions match TRBD2. The length of the CDR3 is 13 residues. Germline values: CDR1 ENHRY, CDR2 SYGVKD. V dropped 7 bases and J dropped 6; count of bases not matched to a gene: 6. Here the CDR3 reads CAITREQGNEQFF. CDR3 sequence (DNA): TGTGCCATCACGCGGGAGCAGGGCAATGAGCAGTTCTTC.

The CDR3 sequence: CASRADATMISNEQFF. DNA of the CDR3: TGTGCCAGCAGAGCCGACGCGACAATGATTTCCAATGAGCAGTTCTTC. This sequence joins TRBV2 and TRBJ2-1; D is undetermined. Germline V gene sequence: CDR1 SNHLY, CDR2 FYNNEI. The V and J ends lost 6 bases and 6 bases respectively, with 21 bases between them. This CDR3 is 16 amino acids long.

The V gene is TRBV7-8, the J gene TRBJ2-7; D possibly corresponds to TRBD1 (8 bases). CDR3 length: 15 amino acids. Trimming pared 2 bases from V and 5 bases from J, leaving 16 bases between. Germline-derived CDR1 and CDR2 are SGHVS and FQNEAQ. CDR3 region: CASSLQPTGGDEQYF. In DNA, the CDR3 is TGTGCCAGCAGCTTACAACCAACAGGGGGGGACGAGCAGTACTTC.

The chain joins TRBV7-8 to TRBJ1-2; 9 bases agree with TRBD1. Germline lookup yields CDR1 SGHVS and CDR2 FQNEAQ. V gave up 6 bases and J gave up 8 bases; unmatched junction bases: 16. The CDR3 contains 16 residues. This CDR3 is CASRHKEGQGLFGYTF. Written as DNA, the CDR3 is TGTGCCAGCAGGCACAAAGAGGGACAGGGACTGTTCGGCTACACCTTC.

This clone was picked up one time. V is TRBV19 and J is TRBJ1-2; TRBD1 might be the D (6 bases). Trimming removed 10 bases at V and 3 bases at J, with 15 bases between. The CDR3 totals 13 residues. The germline gives CDR1 LNHDA, CDR2 SQIVND (reference sequence). Here the CDR3 DNA reads TGTGCCACCGCGGGGGGGCTTGACTATGGCTACACCTTC. Amino acid sequence: CATAGGLDYGYTF.

This chain joins TRBV5-8 and TRBJ2-1; TRBD2 aligns across 9 bases. Germline lookup yields CDR1 SGHTS and CDR2 YDEGEE. V shed 0 bases, J shed 2 bases, and the junction held 3 bases outside the gene matches. The CDR3 covers 16 residues. The CDR3 loop reads CASSLGAGGTYNEQFF. The CDR3 DNA follows: TGTGCCAGCAGCTTGGGCGCGGGAGGGACCTACAATGAGCAGTTCTTC.

The genes are TRBV20-1 and TRBJ2-7; maybe TRBD1 (6 bases). V was pared by 3 bases and J by 4 bases, with 10 bases between. Germline CDR1 reads DFQATT; CDR2 reads SNEGSKA (reference sequence). CDR3 length: 12 amino acids. CDR3 nucleotide sequence: TGCAGTGCTAGTACAGGGCGGTACGAGCAGTACTTC. It is translated as CSASTGRYEQYF.

This clone was found a few times. The chain combines TRBV12-3 or TRBV12-4 with TRBJ1-6; D is possibly TRBD1 (5 bases). Trimming stripped 5 bases from V and 14 bases from J, with 16 bases between. CDR3 length: 13 amino acids. The chain's CDR3 is CASSNTGSDALHF. The CDR3 bases are TGTGCCAGCAGTAATACAGGATCGGACGCCCTCCACTTT.

The V call is TRBV14, the J call TRBJ2-2, with D possibly matching TRBD1 (5 bases). The CDR3 spans 17 residues. Germline V lookup: CDR1 SGHDN, CDR2 FVKESK. The V and J ends lost 0 bases and 1 base respectively, with 12 bases between them. The CDR3 loop is CASSQERPGQNTGELFF. The DNA for the CDR3 is TGTGCCAGCAGCCAAGAAAGGCCAGGACAGAACACCGGGGAGCTGTTTTTT.

V gene TRBV10-3 combines with J gene TRBJ1-5, with a possible D match to TRBD1 (5 bases). V was pared by 3 bases and J by 4 bases, with 10 bases between. The germline V gene encodes CDR1 ENHRY and CDR2 SYGVKD. There are 14 residues in the CDR3. The CDR3 loop reads CAISDRGQNQPQHF. CDR3 in DNA: TGTGCCATCAGTGATCGTGGACAAAATCAGCCCCAGCATTTT.

V and J are TRBV6-6 and TRBJ2-7; unclear D gene. Germline CDR1 is MNHNY and CDR2 is SVGAGI (reference sequence). V gave up 5 bases and J gave up 1 base, with 18 bases separating them. The CDR3 length is 16 residues. CDR3 bases: TGTGCCAGCAGTCATGCCCCACTCGTGCGGTCCTACGAGCAGTACTTC. It encodes CASSHAPLVRSYEQYF.

J is TRBJ2-1 and V is TRBV30, with D tentatively TRBD2 (6 bases). Per the germline V gene, CDR1 is GTSNPN and CDR2 is SVGIG (reference sequence). The ends were cut back, 3 bases at V and 6 bases at J, with 9 bases in the middle. The CDR3 length is 12 residues. The CDR3 sequence: CAWRGRPNEQFF. Written as DNA, the CDR3 is TGTGCCTGGAGAGGGAGGCCCAATGAGCAGTTCTTC.

V and J are TRBV14 and TRBJ2-2; D might be TRBD1 (5 bases). CDR3 size: 13 residues. Germline CDR1 is SGHDN and CDR2 is FVKESK. The V end lost 4 bases, the J end lost 10 bases, and 13 bases lay between the germline ends. The CDR3 DNA reads TGTGCCAGCAGCCGATGGGATGGGGCGGAGCTGTTTTTT. Its protein product is CASSRWDGAELFF.

This clone was seen once. The gene calls are TRBV21-1 and TRBJ2-7; the table's D call TRBD2 went unverified against the DNA. TRBV21-1 is recorded as a pseudogene. The CDR3 runs 18 residues. The CDR3 region is CASSPGRALPLQSIEQYF. CDR3 sequence (DNA): TGTGCCAGCAGTCCCGGGAGGGCCCTCCCGCTACAGAGTATCGAGCAGTACTTC.

The genes are TRBV19 and TRBJ1-6; D gene unclear. Trimming cost V 5 bases and J 10 bases, with 15 bases left between them. CDR1 LNHDA and CDR2 SQIVND come from the germline V gene (reference sequence). CDR3 size: 14 residues. The CDR3, as DNA: TGTGCCAGTAGTGGCCGGGAGGCAGAATCACCCCTCCACTTT. Protein sequence: CASSGREAESPLHF.

This clone has a handful of counts. The chain combines TRBV27 with TRBJ1-1; D uncertain. Trimming took 5 bases from V and 1 from J, leaving 11 bases between them. The germline V gene encodes CDR1 MNHEY and CDR2 SMNVEV (reference sequence). This CDR3 has 14 residues. CDR3 residues: CASSPLTENTEAFF. CDR3 DNA: TGTGCCAGCAGTCCGCTTACAGAGAACACTGAAGCTTTCTTT.